These 24 T cell receptor beta chains were sequenced from one sample in a study of shared clonotypes between healthy human individuals. Assay: immunoSEQ multiplex PCR; the TCRdb copy retains only in-frame clones and omits some. This sample has 2 million or so clones, with 95% found just once. The sequenced sample consisted of naive CD4+ T cells sorted from blood. As for subset: CD45RA+ positively selected. The receptor set was obtained from a man aged 18 to 30 in good health.

This clone was observed once. This same CDR3 is encoded by further DNA sequences in the sample. The CDR3: CASSEYRSYEQYF. DNA for the CDR3: TGTGCCAGCAGTGAATACAGGTCCTACGAGCAGTACTTC. The chain is built from TRBV6-1 and TRBJ2-7, with D maybe TRBD1 (5 bases). Per the germline V gene, CDR1 is MNHNS and CDR2 is SASEGT. V shed 2 bases and J shed 1 base, with 6 bases lying between them. The CDR3 length is 13 residues.

The chain recombines TRBV7-9 with TRBJ2-4; 8 bases are shared with TRBD2. CDR1 and CDR2 (germline): SEHNR, FQNEAQ (reference sequence). With V trimmed by 1 base and J by 0 bases, 5 bases remained unmatched. The CDR3 has 17 amino acids. The CDR3 loop is CASSLVLLAGAKNIQYF. The CDR3 DNA sequence: TGTGCCAGCAGCTTAGTTCTTCTAGCGGGAGCCAAAAACATTCAGTACTTC.

V usage is TRBV11-3 and J usage is TRBJ2-1, with a possible D match to TRBD1 (5 bases). With 0 bases removed from V and 12 bases from J, the gap between germline ends came to 15 bases. The CDR3 has 14 amino acids. Germline lookup yields CDR1 SGHNT and CDR2 YENEEA. Here the CDR3 reads CASSLDEFQGSQFF. The CDR3 coding sequence is TGTGCCAGCAGCTTAGATGAATTCCAGGGTTCGCAGTTCTTC. Supplemented by reference TRBV11-3 and TRBJ2-1, the full variable domain reads EAGVVQSPRYKIIEKKQPVAFWCNPISGHNTLYWYLQNLGQGPELLIRYENEEAVDDSQLPKDRFSAERLKGVDSTLKIQPAELGDSAVYLCASSLDEFQGSQFFGPGTRLTVL.

This sequence joins TRBV6-1 and TRBJ2-2; D not resolved. Germline lookup yields CDR1 MNHNS and CDR2 SASEGT. The CDR3 covers 14 residues. The V end lost 5 bases, the J end lost 0 bases, and 7 bases lay between the germline ends. The CDR3: CASSWNSNTGELFF. DNA of the CDR3: TGTGCCAGCAGTTGGAACTCGAACACCGGGGAGCTGTTTTTT.

V is TRBV6-6 and J is TRBJ1-4; TRBD1 matches 8 bases. This CDR3 contains 16 residues. Unmatched junction bases numbered 10, after V lost 6 bases and J lost 4 bases. Germline lookup yields CDR1 MNHNY and CDR2 SVGAGI (reference sequence). The CDR3 reads CASSLARGQNNEKLFF. The CDR3 coding sequence is TGTGCCAGCAGCCTCGCCAGGGGGCAGAATAATGAAAAACTGTTTTTT.

V is TRBV19 and J is TRBJ2-7; D gene uncertain. The CDR3 is 13 amino acids. The V and J ends lost 6 bases and 3 bases respectively, with 12 bases between them. Germline V lookup: CDR1 LNHDA, CDR2 SQIVND (reference sequence). CDR3 DNA: TGTGCCAGTAGCATCAGACGGCACTACGAGCAGTACTTC. Residues: CASSIRRHYEQYF.

This sequence joins TRBV30 and TRBJ2-5; a possible D gene is TRBD1 (5 bases). CDR3 length equals 12 residues. Germline V lookup: CDR1 GTSNPN, CDR2 SVGIG (reference sequence). Trimming took off 5 bases at V and 5 bases at J, with 12 bases between the two ends. The CDR3: CAWDQGSETQYF. For the CDR3, the DNA is TGTGCCTGGGACCAGGGTTCGGAGACCCAGTACTTC.

The chain employs TRBV27 and TRBJ2-7; 9 bases match TRBD2. This CDR3 is 14 amino acids long. Germline CDR1 is MNHEY and CDR2 is SMNVEV (reference sequence). V lost 6 bases, J lost 5 bases, and 8 bases stayed unmatched. In nucleotides, the CDR3 is TGTGCCAGCAGACCAAGACTAGCGGCAAACGAGCAGTACTTC. Its protein is CASRPRLAANEQYF.

The V gene is TRBV6-6, the J gene TRBJ1-2, with 7 bases fitting TRBD1. The J segment lost 2 bases and the V segment lost 6 bases, leaving 6 bases of the junction unmatched. Germline V gene data show CDR1 as MNHNY and CDR2 as SVGAGI (reference sequence). This CDR3 region has 14 residues. The CDR3 is CASRTAQGNYGYTF. In DNA form, the CDR3 reads TGTGCCAGCAGGACTGCACAGGGGAACTATGGCTACACCTTC.

Notes on this clone: Different DNA sequences within this sample yield the same CDR3. CDR3 sequence reads: CASSLAGSNQPQHF. The CDR3 nucleotides read TGTGCCAGCAGCTTAGCAGGGAGCAATCAGCCCCAGCATTTT. This sequence joins TRBV7-9 and TRBJ1-5, with no clear D. Germline V gives CDR1 SEHNR, CDR2 FQNEAQ (reference sequence). CDR3 length: 14 amino acids. V was clipped by 0 bases and J by 1 base, with 4 bases between them.

The chain combines TRBV27 with TRBJ2-1; tentatively, D is TRBD2 (7 bases). The ends were cut back, 5 bases at V and 6 bases at J, with 20 bases in the middle. The CDR3 covers 16 residues. The germline CDR1 and CDR2 sequences are MNHEY and SMNVEV (reference sequence). This CDR3 is CASSASPDGGPNEQFF. DNA of the CDR3: TGTGCCAGCAGTGCCAGCCCCGACGGGGGGCCCAATGAGCAGTTCTTC.

This clone has a single count. The V call is TRBV28, the J call TRBJ2-7; D might be TRBD1 or TRBD2, each matching 5 bases. Germline V gene lookup returns CDR1 MDHEN and CDR2 SYDVKM. This CDR3 comprises 13 residues. Between the trimmed V and J ends, which lost 3 bases and 2 bases, there was a span of 8 bases. CDR3 DNA sequence: TGTGCCAGCAGTTTGTTGGGGGCCTACGAGCAGTACTTC. As protein: CASSLLGAYEQYF.

The chain has TRBV30 and TRBJ2-7; 7 positions agree with TRBD2. The CDR3 is 15 residues long. Germline V gene lookup returns CDR1 GTSNPN and CDR2 SVGIG (reference sequence). V shed 0 bases, J shed 1 base, and the junction held 6 bases outside the gene matches. CDR3 region: CAWSVGGGRSYEQYF. The CDR3 DNA is TGTGCCTGGAGTGTCGGGGGAGGGAGATCCTACGAGCAGTACTTC.

As concerns this clone: Other DNA sequences within the sample encode an identical CDR3. The chain couples TRBV7-9 to TRBJ1-4; D unclear. Germline assignment: CDR1 SEHNR and CDR2 FQNEAQ (reference sequence). The V end was cut by 3 bases, the J end by 3 bases, with 2 bases between. CDR3 length: 12 residues. The CDR3 reads CASSFSNEKLFF. CDR3 coding DNA: TGTGCCAGCAGCTTCTCTAATGAAAAACTGTTTTTT.

Details on this clone: The same CDR3 can be traced to other DNA sequences in this sample. The chain carries TRBV5-1 and TRBJ1-6; tentative D call: TRBD1 (5 bases). V was shortened by 0 bases and J by 1 base, with 5 bases between the two germline ends. This CDR3 contains 15 residues. CDR1 and CDR2 from the germline V gene are SGHRS and YFSETQ. The DNA for the CDR3 is TGCGCCAGCAGCTTGGGACAGTCCTATAATTCACCCCTCCACTTT. This encodes CASSLGQSYNSPLHF.

This chain joins TRBV7-8 and TRBJ2-7; D possibly uses TRBD1 or TRBD2 (6 bases each). V shed 5 bases and J shed 7 bases, with 21 bases lying between them. CDR1 and CDR2 (germline): SGHVS, FQNEAQ. The CDR3 extends over 15 amino acids. The CDR3 here is CASSAAGGVSEEQYF. CDR3 nucleotides: TGTGCCAGCAGCGCCGCCGGGGGCGTCTCTGAGGAGCAGTACTTC.

A note on this clone: This CDR3 is also generated by other DNA sequences in the sample. The chain combines TRBV19 with TRBJ2-7, with 7 bases identical to TRBD1. From germline, CDR1 is LNHDA and CDR2 SQIVND (reference sequence). The CDR3 runs 14 residues. V lost 5 bases and J lost 2; bases outside the gene matches: 6. CDR3 in amino acids: CASSVRQGPYEQYF. Written as DNA, the CDR3 is TGTGCCAGTAGTGTCCGACAGGGCCCCTACGAGCAGTACTTC.

The rearrangement uses TRBV6-5 and TRBJ2-5, with 9 nucleotides matching TRBD2. This CDR3 comprises 16 residues. Germline loops: CDR1 MNHEY, CDR2 SVGAGI. V dropped 0 bases and J dropped 5; count of bases not matched to a gene: 7. CDR3 protein: CASSYSERGARETQYF. In nucleotides, the CDR3 is TGTGCCAGCAGTTACTCGGAGCGGGGGGCCCGGGAGACCCAGTACTTC.

This clone was recorded only once. The same CDR3 is also encoded by other DNA sequences in this sample. This chain uses TRBV6-5 with TRBJ2-7; D is uncertain. Trimming took 6 bases from V and 3 from J, leaving 6 bases between them. This CDR3 region has 11 residues. The V gene's germline CDR1 is MNHEY and CDR2 SVGAGI. CDR3 in DNA: TGTGCCAGCAGAAACAGCTACGAGCAGTACTTC. Protein: CASRNSYEQYF.

The J gene is TRBJ1-3, the V gene TRBV7-2; D is unresolved. The germline CDR1 and CDR2 sequences are SGHTA and FQGNSA. This CDR3 contains 12 residues. With 5 bases removed from V and 0 bases from J, the gap between germline ends came to 2 bases. CDR3 bases: TGTGCCAGCAGCCACTCTGGAAACACCATATATTTT. Translating it yields CASSHSGNTIYF.

This clone was recorded once. The genes are TRBV5-8 and TRBJ1-1; 10 bases map to TRBD1. Germline lookup yields CDR1 SGHTS and CDR2 YDEGEE. Unmatched junction bases numbered 9, after V lost 0 bases and J lost 10 bases. This CDR3 has 15 residues. CDR3 sequence: CASSLVSGQGFSAFF. The DNA for the CDR3 is TGTGCCAGCAGCTTGGTGTCGGGACAGGGGTTTTCAGCTTTCTTT.

The chain couples TRBV6-1 to TRBJ2-7; D call uncertain. This CDR3 contains 15 residues. V dropped 7 bases and J dropped 0 bases, with 16 bases sitting between them. CDR1 MNHNS and CDR2 SASEGT come from the germline V gene. CDR3 residues: CASTRVARSSYEQYF. Written as DNA, the CDR3 is TGTGCCAGCACCCGTGTGGCGCGGAGCTCCTACGAGCAGTACTTC.

Concerning this clone itself: Other DNA sequences in the same sample also yield this CDR3. V and J are TRBV4-3 and TRBJ2-7; D is uncertain. This CDR3 has 13 amino acids. Between the trimmed V and J ends, which lost 3 bases and 3 bases, there was a span of 9 bases. In germline, CDR1 is LGHNA, CDR2 YSLEER. CDR3 nucleotides: TGCGCCAGCAGCCAGGAACTGGGCTACGAGCAGTACTTC. Translated, it gives CASSQELGYEQYF.

V and J are TRBV6-1 and TRBJ1-2; D is ambiguous. The CDR3 totals 16 residues. Germline CDR1 reads MNHNS; CDR2 reads SASEGT. Trimming left V 4 bases short and J 5 bases short, with 20 bases between. The CDR3 here is CASSGEAGPLRYGYTF. CDR3 DNA sequence: TGTGCCAGCAGTGGCGAGGCCGGTCCCCTCCGATATGGCTACACCTTC.